The clone carrying this T cell receptor (beta chain) was observed once. Using immunoSEQ multiplex PCR, the repertoire was profiled, and TCRdb retains in-frame clones only, with some absent. This table holds about 49,000 clones, roughly 96% found once. This entry belongs to a study of T cells in tuberculosis. This sample's time point: new active TB diagnosis, blood taken before or within 7 days of starting treatment. This CDR3 comprises 15 residues. The V gene lost 5 bases and the J gene lost 0 bases, with 8 bases spanning the gap. Germline assignment: CDR1 LNHDA and CDR2 SQIVND (reference sequence). The V call is TRBV19, the J call TRBJ2-6; D not resolved. This specimen consisted of PBMCs, obtained at tuberculosis diagnosis. The sequence was collected from an adult with tuberculosis. The CDR3 sequence is CASSGRVSGANVLTF. CDR3 coding DNA: TGTGCCAGTAGTGGTCGGGTCTCTGGGGCCAACGTCCTGACTTTC.